Included here is one T cell receptor beta chain sequence, with context. Its specific antigen is unknown. One end of the junction fails to match germline, which may point to a read error. This entry is derived from a study of low-dose radiotherapy and immunotherapy resistance in tumors (dated by TCRdb to between 2021 and 2024). Study-wide context: Patients in Cohort 1 were given 0.5 Gy per fraction every 2 weeks, and the prescribed total PTV dose was 6.5 Gy. Starting on cycle 1 day 1, patients took 300 mg of aspirin by mouth once a day for four cycles. Eight patients were included in the translational analysis: three from the first dose cohort and the first five from the second dose cohort. Intravenous cyclophosphamide at 200 mg/m2 was administered every two weeks, one day ahead of each radiation and immunotherapy administration. Patients were given nivolumab as a 240 mg flat dose every two weeks and ipilimumab at 1 mg/kg every six weeks, with both drugs delivered intravenously. Patients in Cohort 2 were given 1 Gy per fraction every two weeks, for a total of 13 Gy across 26 weeks. The trial did not randomize participants into treatment groups.

As encoded in the germline V gene, CDR1 is SGHTA while CDR2 is FQGNSA. The CDR3, cysteine through phenylalanine, is 14 amino acids long. This entry keeps only the CDR3 DNA: 42 bases, framed from base 1. What the time point label conveys for this sample: after trial treatment. According to the study, the label for this sample's treatment or condition signals: LDRT plus nivolumab, ipilimumab, low-dose cyclophosphamide and aspirin (RACIN trial). Donors were enrolled in RACIN, a single-arm phase I dose-escalation trial combining nivolumab, ipilimumab, aspirin, low-dose cyclophosphamide and low-dose radiotherapy. Patients with advanced, TIL-negative solid tumors were considered eligible. These reads were obtained on an Illumina HiSeq 2500. Superscript III and a set of TRAV- and TRBV-specific primers were used to synthesize first-strand cDNA, so that both TCRalpha and TCRbeta chains were covered. TCRs were amplified for about 22 PCR cycles with Phusion, using a constant-region primer paired with the adapter attached to the V primers. The MessageAmp II aRNA Amplification Kit was used to amplify the isolated mRNA, with in vitro transcription run for 16 hours at 37 degrees C. The Dynabeads mRNA DIRECT Purification Kit was used to isolate the mRNA for TCR sequencing. Indexed Illumina adapters were added in a second Phusion PCR of about 24 cycles, and the PCR products were purified with AMPure XP beads. In the authors' own workflow: Custom Perl scripts were used to pool TCR sequences that encoded the same protein, to remove out-of-frame sequences, and to calculate the abundance of each clonotype. The analysis excluded TCR sequences that were supported by just one read. The metrics used to describe the repertoires included Shannon entropy, Gini index, clonality, richness, and the frequency of TCRs shared between repertoires. Starting from the raw public reads, TCRdb applied fastp trimming at Q25, assembled clones with MiXCR and retained in-frame beta chains. Rows are combined by CDR3 protein, so each entry shows the most common genes and DNA. What appears here as the V and J calls and clone size reflects TCRdb's work, not the paper's. The sample yields about 60,000 distinct CDR3 sequences; about 23% were counted once. The leading ten clones occupy around 7% of the sample.

The source was PBMCs, collected after low-dose radiotherapy plus immunotherapy. The sequence is built from TRBV7-2 and TRBJ2-7; 9 junctional bases match TRBD2. The sequence came from a male donor with prostate cancer. In nucleotides, the sequence is TGCGCCAGCAGCACGGCGGGAGGGTCCGGCGAGCAGTACTTC. This is translated as CASSTAGGSGEQYF.